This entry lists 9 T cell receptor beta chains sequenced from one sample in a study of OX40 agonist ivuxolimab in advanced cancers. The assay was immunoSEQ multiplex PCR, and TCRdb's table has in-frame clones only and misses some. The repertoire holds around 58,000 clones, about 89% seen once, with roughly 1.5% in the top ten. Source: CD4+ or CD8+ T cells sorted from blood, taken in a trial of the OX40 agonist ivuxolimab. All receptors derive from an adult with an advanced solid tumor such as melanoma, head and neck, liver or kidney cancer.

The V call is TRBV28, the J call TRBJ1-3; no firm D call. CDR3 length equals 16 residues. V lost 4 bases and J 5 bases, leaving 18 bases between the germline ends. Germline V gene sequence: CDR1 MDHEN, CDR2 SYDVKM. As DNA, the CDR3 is TGTGCCAGCAGTTCCCCAGCAACCCAACGGCGAAACACCATATATTTT. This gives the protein CASSSPATQRRNTIYF.

In DNA, the CDR3 is TGTGCCAGCAGCCCCTCACAGGGGGCGACGGGTGAGCAGTTCTTC. This translates into CASSPSQGATGEQFF. The chain has TRBV7-9 and TRBJ2-1; 9 bases line up with TRBD1. V lost 5 bases to trimming and J lost 9 bases; unmatched junction nucleotides: 11. The CDR3 contains 15 residues. CDR1 is SEHNR, CDR2 FQNEAQ, per germline (reference sequence).

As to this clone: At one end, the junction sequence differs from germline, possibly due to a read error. This chain's CDR3 is CASREDSYEQYF. CDR3 nucleotide sequence: TGTGCCAGCAGGGAAGACAGTTACGAGCAGTACTTC. This chain links TRBV2 with TRBJ2-7; a weak D match, TRBD1 (5 bases). From germline, CDR1 is SNHLY and CDR2 FYNNEI. This CDR3 comprises 12 residues.

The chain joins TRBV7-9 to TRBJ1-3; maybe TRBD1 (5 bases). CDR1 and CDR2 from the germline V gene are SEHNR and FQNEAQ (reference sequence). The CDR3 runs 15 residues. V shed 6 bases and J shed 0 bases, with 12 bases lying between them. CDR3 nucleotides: TGTGCCAGCAGAGGGACCGCCAGCTCTGGAAACACCATATATTTT. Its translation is CASRGTASSGNTIYF.

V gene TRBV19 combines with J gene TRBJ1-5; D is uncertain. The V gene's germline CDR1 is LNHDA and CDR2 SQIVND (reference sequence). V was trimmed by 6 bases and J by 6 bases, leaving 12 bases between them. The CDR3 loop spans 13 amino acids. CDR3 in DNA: TGTGCCAGTAGCCCCCGCCATAGTCAGCCCCAGCATTTT. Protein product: CASSPRHSQPQHF. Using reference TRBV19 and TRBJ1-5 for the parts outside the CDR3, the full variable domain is DGGITQSPKYLFRKEGQNVTLSCEQNLNHDAMYWYRQDPGQGLRLIYYSQIVNDFQKGDIAEGYSVSREKKESFPLTVTSAQKNPTAFYLCASSPRHSQPQHFGDGTRLSIL.

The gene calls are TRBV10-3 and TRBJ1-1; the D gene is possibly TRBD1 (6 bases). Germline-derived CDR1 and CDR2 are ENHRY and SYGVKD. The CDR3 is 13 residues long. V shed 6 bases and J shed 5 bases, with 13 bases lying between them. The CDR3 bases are TGTGCCATCAGCGGACAGTGGGATACTGAAGCTTTCTTT. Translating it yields CAISGQWDTEAFF.

CDR3 DNA sequence: TGCGCCAGCTTCCCGTCGACTAGCGGGGGGTCTAACAATGAGCAGTTCTTC. Its protein is CASFPSTSGGSNNEQFF. V is TRBV10-2 and J is TRBJ2-1; 13 bases agree with TRBD2. The J segment lost 5 bases and the V segment lost 8 bases, leaving 12 bases of the junction unmatched. Germline V gene data show CDR1 as WSHSY and CDR2 as SAAADI. This CDR3 is 17 amino acids long.

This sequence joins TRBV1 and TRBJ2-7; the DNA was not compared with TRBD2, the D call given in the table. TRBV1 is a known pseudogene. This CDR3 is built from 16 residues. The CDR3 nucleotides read TGCACCAGCAGCCCATTAGCGGGGGGCCTTACCTACGAGCAGTACTTC. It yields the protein CTSSPLAGGLTYEQYF.

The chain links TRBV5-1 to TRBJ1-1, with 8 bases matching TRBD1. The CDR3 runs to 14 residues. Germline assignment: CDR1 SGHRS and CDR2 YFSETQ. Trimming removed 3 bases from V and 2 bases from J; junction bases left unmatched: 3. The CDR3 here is CASSSGTGNTEAFF. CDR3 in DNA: TGCGCCAGCAGCTCCGGGACAGGAAACACTGAAGCTTTCTTT.